Listed below are T cell receptor beta chains from one sample, sequenced in a study of blood T cell repertoires in COVID-19. Profiled with immunoSEQ multiplex PCR; TCRdb holds only in-frame clones, not every one. Here the sample spans 100,000 to 150,000 clones, about four fifths being singletons. Sequencing was carried out using peripheral blood. The receptors originated from a woman aged 25 to 39 who had recovered from COVID-19. CDR3s include the opening cysteine and the closing phenylalanine or tryptophan. A D gene is named only where the DNA matches it firmly. Size tells how often a clone was seen (once, few, many) or the class of an expanded clone, and some rows leave it out.

18,TRBJ2-3,-,TRBD2,TRBV9,CASSEGLAGGLWADTQYF,TGTGCCAGCAGCGAGGGACTAGCGGGGGGGCTTTGGGCAGATACGCAGTATTTT
12,TRBJ2-1,-,-,TRBV24-1,CATSDSGNEQFF,TGTGCCACCAGTGATAGCGGCAATGAGCAGTTCTTC
13,TRBJ2-3,-,-,TRBV2,CASTASAPSTQYF,TGTGCCAGCACAGCTAGCGCCCCTAGTACGCAGTATTTT
18,TRBJ1-1,-,-,TRBV27,CASSLSAGLQWRGAEAFF,TGTGCCAGCAGTTTATCGGCGGGGCTTCAATGGCGGGGAGCTGAAGCTTTCTTT
15,TRBJ1-1,-,-,TRBV2,CASSERARVDTEAFF,TGTGCCAGCAGTGAAAGGGCCAGGGTGGACACTGAAGCTTTCTTT
17,TRBJ2-2,-,-,TRBV7-9,CASSSRQKAGAPGELFF,TGTGCCAGCAGCTCCCGGCAGAAAGCGGGCGCGCCCGGGGAGCTGTTTTTT
13,TRBJ1-1,-,-,TRBV5-1,CASSLQGYTEAFF,TGCGCCAGCAGCTTACAGGGCTACACTGAAGCTTTCTTT
17,TRBJ2-2,-,TRBD2,TRBV7-3,CASSLRWTSGGTGELFF,TGTGCCAGCAGCTTACGTTGGACTAGCGGAGGGACCGGGGAGCTGTTTTTT
15,TRBJ1-2,-,-,TRBV6-5,CASSYISDASYGYTF,TGTGCCAGCAGTTATATCAGTGATGCCTCTTATGGCTACACCTTC
14,TRBJ1-1,-,-,TRBV6-5,CASRPGHLNTEAFF,TGTGCCAGCAGGCCGGGACACCTAAACACTGAAGCTTTCTTT
14,TRBJ1-1,-,-,TRBV5-1,CASSLAGEETEAFF,TGCGCCAGCAGCTTGGCCGGGGAGGAAACTGAAGCTTTCTTT
14,TRBJ1-2,-,-,TRBV5-1,CASSLIQGDYGYTF,TGCGCCAGCAGCTTGATCCAGGGCGACTATGGCTACACCTTC
15,TRBJ2-7,-,TRBD1,TRBV7-8,CASSVRQGPSYEQYF,TGTGCCAGCAGCGTCCGACAGGGACCCTCCTACGAGCAGTACTTC
14,TRBJ1-6,-,TRBD1,TRBV5-6,CASSSTGSDSPLHF,TGTGCCAGCAGTTCGACAGGGTCGGATTCACCCCTCCACTTT
16,TRBJ2-3,-,TRBD2,TRBV18,CASSNPGLAGTDTQYF,TGTGCCAGCTCAAATCCGGGGCTAGCGGGCACAGATACGCAGTATTTT
15,TRBJ2-5,-,TRBD2,TRBV24-1,CATSDSGGAKETQYF,TGTGCCACCAGTGATAGCGGGGGGGCTAAGGAGACCCAGTACTTC
15,TRBJ2-2,few,TRBD2,TRBV10-3,CAISDKGRDTGELFF,TGTGCCATCAGTGATAAAGGGAGGGACACCGGGGAGCTGTTTTTT
14,TRBJ2-5,-,-,TRBV2,CASSDHRVLETQYF,TGTGCCAGCAGTGATCACAGGGTATTAGAGACCCAGTACTTC
17,TRBJ1-4,-,-,TRBV5-1,CASSLDPKGGANEKLFF,TGCGCCAGCAGCTTGGACCCCAAAGGGGGAGCTAATGAAAAACTGTTTTTT
17,TRBJ1-6,-,TRBD1,TRBV5-6,CASSLESGGSINSPLHF,TGTGCCAGCAGCTTGGAGTCAGGGGGCTCTATAAATTCACCCCTCCACTTT
15,TRBJ2-7,-,TRBD1,TRBV9,CASSAEDRGGYEQYF,TGTGCCAGCAGCGCGGAAGACAGGGGAGGCTACGAGCAGTACTTC
12,TRBJ1-5,-,TRBD1,TRBV12-3/TRBV12-4,CASRQGTQPQHF,TGTGCCAGCCGACAGGGGACTCAGCCCCAGCATTTT
14,TRBJ2-1,-,TRBD2,TRBV19,CASSNSGGANEQFF,TGTGCCAGTAGTAACAGCGGGGGGGCCAATGAGCAGTTCTTC
14,TRBJ1-5,-,TRBD1,TRBV20-1,CSASKAGGGQPQHF,TGCAGTGCTAGTAAGGCAGGGGGCGGTCAGCCCCAGCATTTT
12,TRBJ2-5,-,TRBD1,TRBV11-2,CASSAGGETQYF,TGTGCCAGCAGCGCAGGGGGAGAGACCCAGTACTTC
15,TRBJ2-6,-,-,TRBV7-8,CASSLGRSGANVLTF,TGTGCCAGCAGCTTAGGGAGATCTGGGGCCAACGTCCTGACTTTC
15,TRBJ1-5,-,-,TRBV28,CASSLTTAPNQPQHF,TGTGCCAGCAGTTTAACGACAGCACCTAATCAGCCCCAGCATTTT
15,TRBJ2-7,-,-,TRBV6-5,CASTPRGRGRDEQYF,TGTGCCAGCACCCCAAGGGGGAGGGGGAGAGACGAGCAGTACTTC
17,TRBJ1-5,few,-,TRBV7-9,CASSRQEDSGHNQPQHF,TGTGCCAGCAGCCGCCAAGAGGACAGTGGCCACAATCAGCCCCAGCATTTT
11,TRBJ1-2,-,-,TRBV19,CASSIGSGYTF,TGTGCCAGTAGTATAGGGAGCGGCTACACCTTC
18,TRBJ2-2,few,-,TRBV1,CTSSQYTSGRAGTGELFF,TGCACCAGCAGCCAGTATACTAGCGGGAGGGCCGGCACCGGGGAGCTGTTTTTT
13,TRBJ2-5,-,-,TRBV5-1,CASSRESPETQYF,TGCGCCAGCAGCCGGGAATCTCCGGAGACCCAGTACTTC
13,TRBJ2-2,-,TRBD2,TRBV6-5,CAGRTSGTGELFF,TGTGCCGGCCGGACTAGCGGGACCGGGGAGCTGTTTTTT
16,TRBJ1-1,-,TRBD1,TRBV19,CASRGDRARLVTEAFF,TGTGCCAGTAGGGGGGACAGGGCACGTTTGGTCACTGAAGCTTTCTTT
15,TRBJ1-2,-,TRBD1,TRBV6-4,CASSDSGTGGGGYTF,TGTGCCAGCAGTGACTCCGGGACAGGGGGCGGTGGCTACACCTTC
15,TRBJ2-1,-,TRBD2,TRBV19,CASSLASGSYNEQFF,TGTGCCAGTAGTTTGGCTAGCGGCTCCTACAATGAGCAGTTCTTC
14,TRBJ1-2,-,-,TRBV10-3,CAISEREGRDGYTF,TGTGCCATCAGTGAAAGGGAGGGGAGAGATGGCTACACCTTC
14,TRBJ1-1,few,TRBD1,TRBV6-5,CASSFLTGATEAFF,TGTGCCAGCAGCTTCCTCACAGGGGCCACTGAAGCTTTCTTT
15,TRBJ2-7,-,-,TRBV21-1,CASSKRTGESYEQYF,TGTGCCAGCAGCAAGAGGACAGGGGAATCCTACGAGCAGTACTTC
17,TRBJ2-3,-,-,TRBV15,CATSKDSLAVGTDTQYF,TGTGCCACCAGCAAAGATTCCCTAGCCGTAGGCACAGATACGCAGTATTTT
12,TRBJ1-2,-,-,TRBV11-2,CASSPVNYGYTF,TGTGCCAGCAGCCCAGTAAACTATGGCTACACCTTC
15,TRBJ2-3,-,-,TRBV5-1,CASSLTGLGTDTQYF,TGCGCCAGCAGCTTGACGGGACTTGGGACAGATACGCAGTATTTT
16,TRBJ2-3,-,TRBD2,TRBV4-2,CASRQQSGGAADTQYF,TGTGCCAGCAGACAACAAAGCGGGGGGGCCGCAGATACGCAGTATTTT
16,TRBJ1-1,-,TRBD1,TRBV9,CASSVPGQGSNTEAFF,TGTGCCAGCAGCGTACCCGGACAGGGATCGAACACTGAAGCTTTCTTT
17,TRBJ2-5,-,TRBD2,TRBV4-1,CASSHRGGGIRQETQYF,TGCGCCAGCAGCCACCGCGGGGGGGGAATACGACAAGAGACCCAGTACTTC
14,TRBJ2-1,-,TRBD2,TRBV7-6,CASSFSGGASEQFF,TGTGCCAGCAGCTTTTCCGGGGGGGCCAGTGAGCAGTTCTTC
17,TRBJ2-5,-,-,TRBV25-1,CASSDQRATVRGETQYF,TGTGCCAGCAGTGATCAGCGTGCTACAGTAAGGGGAGAGACCCAGTACTTC